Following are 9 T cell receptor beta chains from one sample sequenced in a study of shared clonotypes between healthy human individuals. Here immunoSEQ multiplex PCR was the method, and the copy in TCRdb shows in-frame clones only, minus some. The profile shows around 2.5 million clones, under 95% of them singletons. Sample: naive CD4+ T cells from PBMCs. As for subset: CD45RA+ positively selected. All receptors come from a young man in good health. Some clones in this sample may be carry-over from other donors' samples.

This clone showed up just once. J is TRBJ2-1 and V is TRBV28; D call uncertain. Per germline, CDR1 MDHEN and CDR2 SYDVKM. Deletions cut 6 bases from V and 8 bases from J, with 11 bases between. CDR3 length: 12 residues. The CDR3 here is CASRIQEDEQFF. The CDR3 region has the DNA TGTGCCAGCAGGATACAAGAGGATGAGCAGTTCTTC.

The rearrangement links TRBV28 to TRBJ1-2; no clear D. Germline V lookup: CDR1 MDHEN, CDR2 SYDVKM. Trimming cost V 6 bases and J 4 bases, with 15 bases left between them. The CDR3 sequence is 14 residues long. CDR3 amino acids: CASSRWAGTYGYTF. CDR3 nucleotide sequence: TGTGCCAGCAGCCGTTGGGCAGGAACCTATGGCTACACCTTC.

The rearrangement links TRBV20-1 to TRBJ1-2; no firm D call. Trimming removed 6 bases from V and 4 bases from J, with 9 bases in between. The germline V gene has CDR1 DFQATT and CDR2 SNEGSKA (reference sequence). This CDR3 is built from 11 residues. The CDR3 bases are TGCAGTGCGTTCAGAAGCTATGGCTACACCTTC. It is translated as CSAFRSYGYTF.

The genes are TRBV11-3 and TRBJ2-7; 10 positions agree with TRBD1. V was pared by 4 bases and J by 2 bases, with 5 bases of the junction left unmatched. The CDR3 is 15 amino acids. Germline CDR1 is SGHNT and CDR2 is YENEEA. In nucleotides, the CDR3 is TGTGCCAGCAGCTCGGGACAGGGGTCCCCCTACGAGCAGTACTTC. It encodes CASSSGQGSPYEQYF.

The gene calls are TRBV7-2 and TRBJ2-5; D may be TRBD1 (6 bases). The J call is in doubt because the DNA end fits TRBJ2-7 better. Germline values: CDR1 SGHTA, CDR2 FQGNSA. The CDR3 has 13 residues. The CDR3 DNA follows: TGTGCCAGCAGCACCTCGAGGGGGTACGAGCAGTACTTC. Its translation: CASSTSRGYEQYF.

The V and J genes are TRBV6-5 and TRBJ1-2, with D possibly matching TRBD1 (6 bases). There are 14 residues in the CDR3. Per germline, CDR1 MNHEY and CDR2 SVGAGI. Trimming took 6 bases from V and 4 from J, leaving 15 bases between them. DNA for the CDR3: TGTGCCAGCAGCCCACTGGGGGCCAGCTATGGCTACACCTTC. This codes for CASSPLGASYGYTF.

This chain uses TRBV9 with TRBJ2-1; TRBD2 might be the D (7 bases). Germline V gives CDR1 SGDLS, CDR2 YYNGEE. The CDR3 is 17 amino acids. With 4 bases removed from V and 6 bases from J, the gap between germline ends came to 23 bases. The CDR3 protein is CASSRGGSSGVVNEQFF. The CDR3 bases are TGTGCCAGCAGCAGGGGGGGTAGCTCGGGAGTAGTCAATGAGCAGTTCTTC.

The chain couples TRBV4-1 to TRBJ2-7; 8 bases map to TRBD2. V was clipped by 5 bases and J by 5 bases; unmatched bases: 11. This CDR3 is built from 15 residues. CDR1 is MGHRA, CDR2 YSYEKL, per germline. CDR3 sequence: CASSIGLAALDEQYF. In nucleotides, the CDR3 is TGCGCCAGCAGCATAGGACTAGCAGCTCTCGACGAGCAGTACTTC.

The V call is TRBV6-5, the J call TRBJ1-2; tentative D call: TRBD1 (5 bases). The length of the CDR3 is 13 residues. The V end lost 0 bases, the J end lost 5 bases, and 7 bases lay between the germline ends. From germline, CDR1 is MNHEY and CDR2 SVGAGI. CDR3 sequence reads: CASSYSKGYGYTF. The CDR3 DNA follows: TGTGCCAGCAGTTACTCGAAGGGGTATGGCTACACCTTC.